The rows below give T cell receptor beta chains drawn from one sample of a study of shared clonotypes between healthy human individuals. Repertoires were generated with immunoSEQ multiplex PCR, while TCRdb's copy carries only in-frame clones and drops some. The data hold 850,000 to 1,100,000 clones, with roughly 80% observed a single time. Material: memory CD4+ T cells from PBMCs. The receptors originated from a man between 18 and 35 years old in good health. Some clones in this sample may be carry-over from other donors' samples. The CDR3 runs from the conserved cysteine through the conserved F or W. D genes are given only for firm matches. Expanded clones are given a class, and other clones once, few, many or no size at all.

CDR3aa: CASSRWRGGGEKLFF
CDR3nt: TGTGCCAGCAGTCGGTGGAGGGGAGGAGGTGAAAAACTGTTTTTT
len: 15
abundance: few
j_gene: TRBJ1-4
d_gene: -
v_gene: TRBV2

CDR3aa: CASSLDQWDYGYTF
CDR3nt: TGTGCCAGCAGCTTGGACCAATGGGACTATGGCTACACCTTC
len: 14
abundance: -
j_gene: TRBJ1-2
d_gene: -
v_gene: TRBV5-4

CDR3aa: CASSLGTVGNQPQHF
CDR3nt: TGCGCCAGCAGCTTGGGGACAGTCGGAAATCAGCCCCAGCATTTT
len: 15
abundance: -
j_gene: TRBJ1-5
d_gene: -
v_gene: TRBV5-1

CDR3aa: CASSIDTRYQPQHF
CDR3nt: TGTGCCAGTAGTATAGACACCAGATATCAGCCCCAGCATTTT
len: 14
abundance: -
j_gene: TRBJ1-5
d_gene: -
v_gene: TRBV19

CDR3aa: CAWSSSDRVRIYGYTF
CDR3nt: TGTGCCTGGAGCTCCTCGGACAGGGTCAGGATCTATGGCTACACCTTC
len: 16
abundance: -
j_gene: TRBJ1-2
d_gene: TRBD1
v_gene: TRBV30

CDR3aa: CASSLGLAAQETQYF
CDR3nt: TGTGCCAGCAGCTTGGGACTAGCGGCACAAGAGACCCAGTACTTC
len: 15
abundance: -
j_gene: TRBJ2-5
d_gene: TRBD2
v_gene: TRBV7-9

CDR3aa: CASSDGRDQETQYF
CDR3nt: TGTGCCAGCAGTGACGGCAGGGACCAAGAGACCCAGTACTTC
len: 14
abundance: once
j_gene: TRBJ2-5
d_gene: -
v_gene: TRBV2

CDR3aa: CATGTSEYNEQFF
CDR3nt: TGTGCCACCGGGACTAGCGAGTACAATGAGCAGTTCTTC
len: 13
abundance: -
j_gene: TRBJ2-1
d_gene: TRBD2
v_gene: TRBV27

CDR3aa: CASSIDNPGLATYNEQFF
CDR3nt: TGTGCCAGTAGTATAGATAACCCGGGACTAGCAACCTACAATGAGCAGTTCTTC
len: 18
abundance: -
j_gene: TRBJ2-1
d_gene: TRBD2
v_gene: TRBV19

CDR3aa: CASSIGGLDNEQFF
CDR3nt: TGTGCCAGTAGTATCGGGGGGCTCGACAATGAGCAGTTCTTC
len: 14
abundance: -
j_gene: TRBJ2-1
d_gene: -
v_gene: TRBV19

CDR3aa: CASSLLAGANGELFF
CDR3nt: TGTGCCAGCAGTTTGCTCGCGGGAGCTAACGGGGAGCTGTTTTTT
len: 15
abundance: -
j_gene: TRBJ2-2
d_gene: TRBD2
v_gene: TRBV28

CDR3aa: CASSPYTDTQYF
CDR3nt: TGTGCCAGCAGCCCTTACACAGATACGCAGTATTTT
len: 12
abundance: once
j_gene: TRBJ2-3
d_gene: -
v_gene: TRBV5-6

CDR3aa: CASRPGPDTGELFF
CDR3nt: TGTGCCAGCCGACCGGGACCAGACACCGGGGAGCTGTTTTTT
len: 14
abundance: -
j_gene: TRBJ2-2
d_gene: -
v_gene: TRBV19

CDR3aa: CASSPGQAPDTQYF
CDR3nt: TGTGCCAGCAGCCCGGGACAGGCCCCAGATACGCAGTATTTT
len: 14
abundance: -
j_gene: TRBJ2-3
d_gene: TRBD1
v_gene: TRBV5-5

CDR3aa: CASSFKVYEQYF
CDR3nt: TGTGCCAGCAGTTTCAAAGTCTACGAGCAGTACTTC
len: 12
abundance: -
j_gene: TRBJ2-7
d_gene: -
v_gene: TRBV6-1

CDR3aa: CASSYDRSSYEQYF
CDR3nt: TGTGCCAGCAGCTATGATAGGAGCTCCTACGAGCAGTACTTC
len: 14
abundance: few
j_gene: TRBJ2-7
d_gene: -
v_gene: TRBV7-2

CDR3aa: CASSLGPGSGNTIYF
CDR3nt: TGTGCCAGCAGCCTCGGGCCGGGCTCTGGAAACACCATATATTTT
len: 15
abundance: -
j_gene: TRBJ1-3
d_gene: -
v_gene: TRBV9

CDR3aa: CASSGEGVYGYTF
CDR3nt: TGCGCCAGCAGCGGCGAGGGGGTCTATGGCTACACCTTC
len: 13
abundance: -
j_gene: TRBJ1-2
d_gene: -
v_gene: TRBV5-1

CDR3aa: CASNWSGEETQYF
CDR3nt: TGCGCCAGCAACTGGTCTGGGGAAGAGACCCAGTACTTC
len: 13
abundance: -
j_gene: TRBJ2-5
d_gene: -
v_gene: TRBV5-1

CDR3aa: CASSPRDSLNAEAFF
CDR3nt: TGTGCCAGCAGCCCAAGGGACAGCCTGAACGCTGAAGCTTTCTTT
len: 15
abundance: -
j_gene: TRBJ1-1
d_gene: TRBD1
v_gene: TRBV9

CDR3aa: CASSPLGGGPGNEQFF
CDR3nt: TGTGCCAGCAGCCCACTAGGGGGAGGGCCTGGCAATGAGCAGTTCTTC
len: 16
abundance: -
j_gene: TRBJ2-1
d_gene: -
v_gene: TRBV7-8

CDR3aa: CASAAGGARSYEQYF
CDR3nt: TGTGCCAGCGCGGCCGGGGGAGCCCGCTCCTACGAGCAGTACTTC
len: 15
abundance: -
j_gene: TRBJ2-7
d_gene: -
v_gene: TRBV5-6

CDR3aa: CASRDPGDGVQIGVNTEAFF
CDR3nt: TGTGCCAGCAGAGACCCAGGTGATGGCGTCCAGATTGGGGTTAACACTGAAGCTTTCTTT
len: 20
abundance: -
j_gene: TRBJ1-1
d_gene: -
v_gene: TRBV27

CDR3aa: CASSLDRSSYEQYF
CDR3nt: TGTGCCAGCAGCTTGGACAGGTCCTCCTACGAGCAGTACTTC
len: 14
abundance: -
j_gene: TRBJ2-7
d_gene: -
v_gene: TRBV5-5

CDR3aa: CASSYSITGGAGYTF
CDR3nt: TGTGCCAGCAGTTACTCCATTACAGGGGGTGCCGGCTACACCTTC
len: 15
abundance: -
j_gene: TRBJ1-2
d_gene: TRBD1
v_gene: TRBV6-5

CDR3aa: CARSLDLIGNQPQHF
CDR3nt: TGTGCCAGAAGCTTGGACCTCATCGGCAATCAGCCCCAGCATTTT
len: 15
abundance: once
j_gene: TRBJ1-5
d_gene: -
v_gene: TRBV5-3

CDR3aa: CAWSEGRGVQFF
CDR3nt: TGTGCCTGGAGTGAGGGCAGGGGGGTGCAGTTCTTC
len: 12
abundance: -
j_gene: TRBJ2-1
d_gene: -
v_gene: TRBV30

CDR3aa: CASSFGLNTEAFF
CDR3nt: TGTGCCAGCAGCTTCGGGCTGAACACTGAAGCTTTCTTT
len: 13
abundance: -
j_gene: TRBJ1-1
d_gene: -
v_gene: TRBV5-8

CDR3aa: CASSLAGRSYEQYF
CDR3nt: TGCGCCAGCAGCTTGGCCGGGCGCTCCTACGAGCAGTACTTC
len: 14
abundance: once
j_gene: TRBJ2-7
d_gene: -
v_gene: TRBV5-1

CDR3aa: CAWSATPYEQYF
CDR3nt: TGTGCCTGGAGTGCGACGCCCTACGAGCAGTACTTC
len: 12
abundance: -
j_gene: TRBJ2-7
d_gene: -
v_gene: TRBV30

CDR3aa: CASSWGLEYVYNEQFF
CDR3nt: TGTGCCAGCAGCTGGGGACTGGAGTATGTCTACAATGAGCAGTTCTTC
len: 16
abundance: -
j_gene: TRBJ2-1
d_gene: -
v_gene: TRBV5-4

CDR3aa: CASSDPPTYKQYF
CDR3nt: TGTGCCAGCAGTGACCCTCCTACCTACAAGCAGTACTTC
len: 13
abundance: -
j_gene: TRBJ2-7
d_gene: -
v_gene: TRBV6-6

CDR3aa: CASSLLYGNEQFF
CDR3nt: TGTGCCAGCAGCCTTCTTTACGGCAATGAGCAGTTCTTC
len: 13
abundance: -
j_gene: TRBJ2-1
d_gene: -
v_gene: TRBV7-2

CDR3aa: CASSLGRTGGSGANVLTF
CDR3nt: TGTGCCAGCAGCCTCGGACGGACAGGGGGCTCTGGGGCCAACGTCCTGACTTTC
len: 18
abundance: -
j_gene: TRBJ2-6
d_gene: TRBD1
v_gene: TRBV7-8

CDR3aa: CASSTGLAASYEQYF
CDR3nt: TGTGCCAGCAGCACGGGACTAGCGGCCTCCTACGAGCAGTACTTC
len: 15
abundance: -
j_gene: TRBJ2-7
d_gene: TRBD2
v_gene: TRBV5-4

CDR3aa: CAISPLPSGSPYNEQFF
CDR3nt: TGTGCCATCAGTCCGCTCCCTAGCGGGTCCCCCTACAATGAGCAGTTCTTC
len: 17
abundance: -
j_gene: TRBJ2-1
d_gene: TRBD2
v_gene: TRBV10-3

CDR3aa: CASSYSRQGRETQYF
CDR3nt: TGTGCCAGCAGTTACTCGAGACAGGGACGGGAGACCCAGTACTTC
len: 15
abundance: -
j_gene: TRBJ2-5
d_gene: TRBD1
v_gene: TRBV6-6

CDR3aa: CASSLSLGGGYGYTF
CDR3nt: TGTGCCAGCAGTTTATCGTTGGGGGGCGGATATGGCTACACCTTC
len: 15
abundance: once
j_gene: TRBJ1-2
d_gene: -
v_gene: TRBV27

CDR3aa: CASSLYREQYF
CDR3nt: TGTGCCAGCAGCTTATATCGCGAGCAGTACTTC
len: 11
abundance: few
j_gene: TRBJ2-7
d_gene: -
v_gene: TRBV11-1

CDR3aa: CASTRGGNEQFF
CDR3nt: TGTGCCAGCACTAGGGGGGGAAATGAGCAGTTCTTC
len: 12
abundance: few
j_gene: TRBJ2-1
d_gene: -
v_gene: TRBV28